This TCR beta chain was recovered during a study of blood T cell repertoires in COVID-19. As for the study in general: Specimens from acute and convalescent COVID-19 originated in the United States, Italy and Spain. The cDNA or gDNA used as material had been derived from T cells, B-cell-depleted T cells, or PBMCs.

Per the study methods: Estimates of nucleated cell counts were drawn from the amplification of reference gene primers. TCRdb's copy holds only in-frame clones and misses some; the assay was immunoSEQ multiplex PCR. Clone size and V and J calls were adopted from that table, with D and trimming inferred from the DNA. The sample lists tens of thousands of clones; 65% to 85% were seen once. CDR1 is MDHEN and CDR2 is SYDVKM in the germline V gene. Trimming at V came to 5 bases and at J to 7 bases, leaving 16 bases not matched to a gene. The CDR3 is 18 residues long. Sequenced: peripheral blood. The clonotype was recovered from a human donor in a cohort sampled during active COVID-19. The gene calls are TRBV28 and TRBJ1-6, with 8 bases fitting TRBD1. The CDR3 reads CASSPYPAWTGLNSPLHF. The CDR3 DNA sequence: TGTGCCAGCAGTCCCTACCCAGCCTGGACAGGGCTCAATTCACCCCTCCACTTT.